This is a list of T cell receptor beta chains from one sample in a study of cytomegalovirus exposure and HLA in healthy donors. Clones were read by immunoSEQ multiplex PCR, and TCRdb kept only the in-frame ones, dropping some. This table holds roughly 55,000 clones, about 67% found once. Material for sequencing was PBMCs. Receptors originate from a middle-aged man in good health and CMV-seropositive. Both conserved end residues are part of each CDR3. Each record gives: V gene, D gene, clone size, J gene, CDR3 protein, CDR3 DNA. D genes are given only for firm matches. Not every row has a clone size; where given, it reads once, few, many or a size class.

TRBV28	.	once	TRBJ1-1	CASRTAGNTEAFF	TGTGCCAGCAGAACGGCAGGGAACACTGAAGCTTTCTTT
TRBV7-6	TRBD1	.	TRBJ1-2	CASSLQQGGYGYTF	TGTGCCAGCAGCCTTCAACAGGGGGGGTATGGCTACACCTTC
TRBV29-1	TRBD1	.	TRBJ1-2	CSVGGQGRGYTF	TGCAGCGTGGGAGGACAGGGACGTGGCTACACCTTC
TRBV7-2	TRBD2	.	TRBJ2-1	CASSGRGSGGSMEQFF	TGTGCCAGCAGCGGACGTGGAAGCGGGGGGTCTATGGAGCAGTTCTTC
TRBV4-2	.	.	TRBJ2-2	CASSQEGGTAGELFF	TGTGCCAGCAGCCAAGAAGGGGGTACAGCCGGGGAGCTGTTTTTT
TRBV5-1	.	few	TRBJ1-3	CAIVGGSSGNTIYF	TGCGCCATAGTAGGTGGGAGCTCTGGAAACACCATATATTTT
TRBV29-1	.	.	TRBJ1-5	CSVTPGGNQPQHF	TGCAGCGTAACACCGGGGGGCAATCAGCCCCAGCATTTT
TRBV9	.	.	TRBJ1-1	CASSVGSDTEAFF	TGTGCCAGCAGCGTAGGCAGCGACACTGAAGCTTTCTTT
TRBV2	TRBD2	.	TRBJ2-5	CASSELRGVRETQYF	TGTGCCAGCAGTGAACTCCGGGGGGTGCGAGAGACCCAGTACTTC
TRBV6-6	TRBD2	.	TRBJ2-3	CASRLTSGGRTDTQYF	TGTGCCAGCAGACTCACTAGCGGGGGGCGTACAGATACGCAGTATTTT
TRBV7-3	.	.	TRBJ2-5	CASSLGVAANQETQYF	TGTGCCAGCAGCTTAGGGGTAGCGGCAAACCAAGAGACCCAGTACTTC
TRBV19	TRBD2	.	TRBJ2-2	CASSKAGVLGPPGELFF	TGTGCCAGTAGTAAGGCGGGGGTACTAGGGCCCCCCGGGGAGCTGTTTTTT
TRBV14	.	.	TRBJ1-1	CASSQDLDTEAFF	TGTGCCAGCAGCCAAGATCTCGACACTGAAGCTTTCTTT
TRBV6-6	.	.	TRBJ1-2	CASSPTGDYGYTF	TGTGCCAGCAGCCCCACGGGGGACTATGGCTACACCTTC
TRBV30	TRBD1	.	TRBJ1-4	CAWKRGQTYEKLFF	TGTGCCTGGAAGAGGGGACAGACTTATGAAAAACTGTTTTTT
TRBV9	.	.	TRBJ2-1	CASSPEGGAEYNEQFF	TGTGCCAGCAGTCCCGAGGGGGGGGCGGAGTACAATGAGCAGTTCTTC
TRBV10-3	.	.	TRBJ1-1	CAISGPARNTEAFF	TGTGCCATCAGTGGCCCTGCTAGGAACACTGAAGCTTTCTTT
TRBV2	TRBD1	once	TRBJ2-7	CATGWVDRDHEQYF	TGTGCCACCGGATGGGTAGACAGGGACCACGAGCAGTACTTC
TRBV11-2	TRBD2	.	TRBJ2-3	CASSPGLAVTDTQYF	TGTGCCAGCAGCCCCGGACTAGCGGTCACAGATACGCAGTATTTT
TRBV5-5	.	.	TRBJ1-1	CASSLVGAGNTEAFF	TGTGCCAGCAGCTTGGTGGGGGCGGGGAACACTGAAGCTTTCTTT
TRBV5-6	TRBD1	few	TRBJ2-7	CASSLIGQGVSYEQYF	TGTGCCAGCAGCTTAATTGGGCAGGGGGTTTCCTACGAGCAGTACTTC
TRBV2	.	.	TRBJ2-7	CASRNGGSYEQYF	TGTGCCAGCCGAAACGGGGGCTCCTACGAGCAGTACTTC
TRBV11-3	TRBD2	.	TRBJ2-1	CASSSGLRNNEQFF	TGTGCCAGCAGCTCGGGACTAAGAAACAATGAGCAGTTCTTC